The entry below describes one T cell receptor beta chain. This sample stems from a study of blood T cell repertoires in COVID-19. Study information: Sites across the United States, Italy and Spain contributed samples from acute and convalescent COVID-19. PBMCs, B-cell-depleted T cells, or T cells provided the cDNA or gDNA that made up the material.

V was cut by 4 bases and J by 8 bases, with 8 bases left in between. The CDR3 is made up of 11 amino acids. Germline CDR1 is GTSNPN and CDR2 is SVGIG (reference sequence). Assay used: immunoSEQ multiplex PCR; TCRdb lists only in-frame clones, some missing. The sample holds about 43,000 clones; approximately 90% are singletons and the top ten take around 9.1%. This receptor was obtained from a woman older than 75 with active COVID-19. Sequencing was performed on peripheral blood. The gene calls are TRBV30 and TRBJ1-4; D is uncertain. The CDR3 loop reads CAWTDLEKLFF. The CDR3 coding sequence is TGTGCCTGGACAGATTTAGAAAAACTGTTTTTT. Full variable domain (remainder filled in from reference TRBV30 and TRBJ1-4): SQTIHQWPATLVQPVGSPLSLECTVEGTSNPNLYWYRQAAGRGLQLLFYSVGIGQISSEVPQNLSASRPQDRQFILSSKKLLLSDSGFYLCAWTDLEKLFFGSGTQLSVL.